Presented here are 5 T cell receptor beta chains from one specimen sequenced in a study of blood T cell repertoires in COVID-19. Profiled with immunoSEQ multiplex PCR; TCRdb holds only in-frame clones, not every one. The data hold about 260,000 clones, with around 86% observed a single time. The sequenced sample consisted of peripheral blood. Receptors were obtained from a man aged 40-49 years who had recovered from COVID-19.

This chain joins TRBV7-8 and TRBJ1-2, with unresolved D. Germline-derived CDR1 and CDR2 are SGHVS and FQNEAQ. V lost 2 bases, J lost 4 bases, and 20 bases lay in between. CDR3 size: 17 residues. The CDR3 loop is CASSLYSGMGSGYGYTF. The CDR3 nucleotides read TGTGCCAGCAGCTTATACTCCGGGATGGGGTCTGGCTATGGCTACACCTTC.

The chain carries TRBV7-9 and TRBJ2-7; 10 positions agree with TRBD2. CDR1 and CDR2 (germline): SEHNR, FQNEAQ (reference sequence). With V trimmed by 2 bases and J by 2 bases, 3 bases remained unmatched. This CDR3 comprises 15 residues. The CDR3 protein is CASSLIAGGAYEQYF. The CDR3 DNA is TGTGCCAGCAGCTTAATAGCGGGGGGAGCCTACGAGCAGTACTTC.

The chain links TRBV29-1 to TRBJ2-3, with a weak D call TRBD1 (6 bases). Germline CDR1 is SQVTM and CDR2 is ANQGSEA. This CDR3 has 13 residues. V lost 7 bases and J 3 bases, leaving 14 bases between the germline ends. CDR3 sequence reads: CSAHREGTDTQYF. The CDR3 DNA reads TGCAGCGCCCACAGGGAAGGGACAGATACGCAGTATTTT.

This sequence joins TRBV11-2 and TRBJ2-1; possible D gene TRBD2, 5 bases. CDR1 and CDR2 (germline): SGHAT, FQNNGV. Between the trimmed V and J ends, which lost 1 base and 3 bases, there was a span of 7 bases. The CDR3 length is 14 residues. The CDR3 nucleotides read TGTGCCAGCAGCTTAGCGGGAAACTACAATGAGCAGTTCTTC. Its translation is CASSLAGNYNEQFF.

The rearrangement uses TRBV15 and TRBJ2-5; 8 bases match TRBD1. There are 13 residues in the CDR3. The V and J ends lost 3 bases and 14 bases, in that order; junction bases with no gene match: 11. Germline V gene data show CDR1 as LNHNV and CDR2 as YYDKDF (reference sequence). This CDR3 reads CATSRDGPGGLYF. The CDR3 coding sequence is TGTGCCACCAGCAGGGATGGCCCAGGGGGCCTATACTTC.